A selection of T cell receptor beta chains follows, all from one sample in a study of OX40 agonist ivuxolimab in advanced cancers. Generated by immunoSEQ multiplex PCR, the TCRdb table keeps only in-frame clones and is missing some. Among 130,000 or so clones, about nine tenths were seen once, and the ten largest hold less than 1.1%. This specimen consisted of CD4+ or CD8+ T cells sorted from blood, obtained in a trial of the OX40 agonist ivuxolimab. Receptor source: an adult with an advanced solid tumor such as melanoma, head and neck, liver or kidney cancer. Both conserved end residues are part of each CDR3. The D gene is left open where the match is weak.

V gene	D gene	J gene	CDR3 protein
TRBV5-1	TRBD2	TRBJ2-7	CASSSGTSGNYEQYF
TRBV28	-	TRBJ1-1	CASTPGAIRFRAFF
TRBV18	-	TRBJ1-5	CASSPDPMGNQPQHF
TRBV25-1	-	TRBJ2-1	CASSDSPSYNEQFF
TRBV5-4	-	TRBJ2-5	CASTIVGAQETQYF
TRBV5-1	-	-	CASAHEDNAYEQYF
TRBV27	-	TRBJ2-2	CASSSIRPGELFF
TRBV2	-	TRBJ2-7	CASNAGSATYEQYF
TRBV19	-	TRBJ1-2	CASSSQGYGYTF
TRBV6-1	TRBD1	TRBJ2-4	CASSESPGGAYIQYF
TRBV28	TRBD1	TRBJ2-7	CASSQTRDSETYEQYF
TRBV29-1	-	TRBJ1-1	CSVGPSDEAFF
TRBV15	-	TRBJ2-1	CATSRVSQGLVGSYNEQFF
TRBV15	TRBD2	TRBJ2-1	CATSRAPGTSGRAFVDEQFF